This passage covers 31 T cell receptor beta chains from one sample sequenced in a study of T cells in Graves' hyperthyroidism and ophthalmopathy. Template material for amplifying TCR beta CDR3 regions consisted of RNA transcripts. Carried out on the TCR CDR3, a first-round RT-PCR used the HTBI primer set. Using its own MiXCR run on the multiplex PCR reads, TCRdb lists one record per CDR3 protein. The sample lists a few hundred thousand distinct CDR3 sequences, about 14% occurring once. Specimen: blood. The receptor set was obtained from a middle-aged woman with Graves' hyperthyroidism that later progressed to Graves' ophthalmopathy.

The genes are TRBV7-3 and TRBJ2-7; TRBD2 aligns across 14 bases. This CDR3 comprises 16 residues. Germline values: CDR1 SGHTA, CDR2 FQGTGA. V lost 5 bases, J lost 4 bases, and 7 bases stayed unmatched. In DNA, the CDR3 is TGTGCCAGCAGCAAGACCGGGACTAGCGGGAGTTACGAGCAGTACTTC. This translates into CASSKTGTSGSYEQYF.

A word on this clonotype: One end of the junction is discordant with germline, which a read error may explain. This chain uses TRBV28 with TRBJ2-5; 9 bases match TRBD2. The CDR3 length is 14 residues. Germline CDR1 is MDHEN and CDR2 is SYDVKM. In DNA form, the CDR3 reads TGTGCCGGCAGTTCCATAGCGGGAGTAGAGACCCAGTACTTC. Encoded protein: CAGSSIAGVETQYF.

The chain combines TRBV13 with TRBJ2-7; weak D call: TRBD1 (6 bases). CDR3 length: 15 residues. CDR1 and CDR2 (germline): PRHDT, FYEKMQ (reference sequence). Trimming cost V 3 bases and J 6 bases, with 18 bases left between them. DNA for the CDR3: TGTGCCAGCAGCTTTAGATCCAGGGGAAGTGGCGAGCAGTACTTC. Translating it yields CASSFRSRGSGEQYF.

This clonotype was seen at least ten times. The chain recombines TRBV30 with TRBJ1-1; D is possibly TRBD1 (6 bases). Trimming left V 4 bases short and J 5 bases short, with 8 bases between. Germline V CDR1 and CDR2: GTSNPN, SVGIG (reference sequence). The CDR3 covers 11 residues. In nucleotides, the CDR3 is TGTGCCTGGAACAGGGTGACTGAAGCTTTCTTT. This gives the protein CAWNRVTEAFF.

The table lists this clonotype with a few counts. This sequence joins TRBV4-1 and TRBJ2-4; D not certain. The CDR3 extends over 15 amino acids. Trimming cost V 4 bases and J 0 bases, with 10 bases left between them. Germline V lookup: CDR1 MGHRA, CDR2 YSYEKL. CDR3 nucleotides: TGCGCCAGCAGCCTCCTAGGGTTAGCCAAAAACATTCAGTACTTC. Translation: CASSLLGLAKNIQYF.

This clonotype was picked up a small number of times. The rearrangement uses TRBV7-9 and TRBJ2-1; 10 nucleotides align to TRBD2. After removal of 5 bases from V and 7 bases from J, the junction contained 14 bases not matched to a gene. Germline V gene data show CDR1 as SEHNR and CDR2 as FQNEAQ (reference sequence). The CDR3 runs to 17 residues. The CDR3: CASSNSLEAGGSNEQFF. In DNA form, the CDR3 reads TGTGCCAGCAGCAACTCGCTCGAAGCGGGAGGGAGTAATGAGCAGTTCTTC. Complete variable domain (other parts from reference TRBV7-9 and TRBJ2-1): DTGVSQNPRHKITKRGQNVTFRCDPISEHNRLYWYRQTLGQGPEFLTYFQNEAQLEKSRLLSDRFSAERPKGSFSTLEIQRTEQGDSAMYLCASSNSLEAGGSNEQFFGPGTRLTVL.

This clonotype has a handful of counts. CDR3 loop: CASSRVQGSEQYF. As DNA, the CDR3 is TGTGCCAGCAGTAGAGTACAGGGGTCCGAGCAGTACTTC. The chain joins TRBV6-2 or TRBV6-3 to TRBJ2-7, with 7 bases lining up with TRBD1. This CDR3 spans 13 amino acids. Trimming at V came to 5 bases and at J to 6 bases, leaving 7 bases not matched to a gene. Germline V gene lookup returns CDR1 MNHEY and CDR2 SVGEGT.

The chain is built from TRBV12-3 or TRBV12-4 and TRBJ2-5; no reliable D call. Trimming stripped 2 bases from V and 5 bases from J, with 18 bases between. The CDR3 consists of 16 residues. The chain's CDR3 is CASSLTPHSLGETQYF. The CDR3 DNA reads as TGTGCCAGCAGTTTAACCCCTCACTCCTTGGGGGAGACCCAGTACTTC.

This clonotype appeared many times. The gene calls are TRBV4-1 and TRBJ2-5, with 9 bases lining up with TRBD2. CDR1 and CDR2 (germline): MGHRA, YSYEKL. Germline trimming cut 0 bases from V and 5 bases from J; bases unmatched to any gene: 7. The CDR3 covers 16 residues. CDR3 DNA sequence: TGCGCCAGCAGCCAAGATCCCAGCGGGGGGAGGGAGACCCAGTACTTC. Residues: CASSQDPSGGRETQYF.

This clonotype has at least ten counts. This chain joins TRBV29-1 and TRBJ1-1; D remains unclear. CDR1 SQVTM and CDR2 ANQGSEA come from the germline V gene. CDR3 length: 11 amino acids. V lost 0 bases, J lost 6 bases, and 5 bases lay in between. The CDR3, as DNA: TGCAGCGTTGAAGAAGGTGCTGAAGCTTTCTTT. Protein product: CSVEEGAEAFF.

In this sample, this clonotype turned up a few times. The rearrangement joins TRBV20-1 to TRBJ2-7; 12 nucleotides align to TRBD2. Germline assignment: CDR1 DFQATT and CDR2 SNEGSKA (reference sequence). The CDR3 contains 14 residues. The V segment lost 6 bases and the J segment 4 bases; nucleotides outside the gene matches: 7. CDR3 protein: CSARTGTSGYEQYF. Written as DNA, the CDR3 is TGCAGTGCCAGGACCGGGACTAGCGGGTACGAGCAGTACTTC.

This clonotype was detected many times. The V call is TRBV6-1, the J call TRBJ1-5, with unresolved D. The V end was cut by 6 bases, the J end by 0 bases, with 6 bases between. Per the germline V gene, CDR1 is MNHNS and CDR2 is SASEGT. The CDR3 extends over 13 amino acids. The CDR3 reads CASRVDSNQPQHF. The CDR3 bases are TGTGCCAGCAGAGTAGATAGCAATCAGCCCCAGCATTTT.

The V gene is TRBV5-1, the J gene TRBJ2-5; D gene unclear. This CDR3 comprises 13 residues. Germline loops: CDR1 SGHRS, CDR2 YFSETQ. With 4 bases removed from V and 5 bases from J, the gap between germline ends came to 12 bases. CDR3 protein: CASSDPPRETQYF. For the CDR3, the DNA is TGCGCCAGCAGCGATCCGCCGCGGGAGACCCAGTACTTC.

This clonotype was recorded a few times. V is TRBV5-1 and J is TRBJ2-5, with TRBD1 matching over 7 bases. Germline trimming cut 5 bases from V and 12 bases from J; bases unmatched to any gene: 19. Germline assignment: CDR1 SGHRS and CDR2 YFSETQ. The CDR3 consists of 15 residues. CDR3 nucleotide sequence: TGCGCCAGCAGTAGAGGACGGGACAGTCTCATTCACGAGTACTTC. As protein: CASSRGRDSLIHEYF.

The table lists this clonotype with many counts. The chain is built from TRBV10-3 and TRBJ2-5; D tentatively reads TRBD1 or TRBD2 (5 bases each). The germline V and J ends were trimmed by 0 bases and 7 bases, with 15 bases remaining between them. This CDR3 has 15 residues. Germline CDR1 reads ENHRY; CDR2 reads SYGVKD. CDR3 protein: CAISESGEYRGTQYF. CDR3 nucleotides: TGTGCCATCAGTGAGTCGGGAGAGTATAGGGGGACCCAGTACTTC.

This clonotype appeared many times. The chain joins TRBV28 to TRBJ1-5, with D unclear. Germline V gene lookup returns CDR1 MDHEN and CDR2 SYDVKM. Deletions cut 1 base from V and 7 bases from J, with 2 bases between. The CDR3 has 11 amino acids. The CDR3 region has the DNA TGTGCCAGCAGTTTATCGCAGCCCCAGCATTTT. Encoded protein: CASSLSQPQHF.

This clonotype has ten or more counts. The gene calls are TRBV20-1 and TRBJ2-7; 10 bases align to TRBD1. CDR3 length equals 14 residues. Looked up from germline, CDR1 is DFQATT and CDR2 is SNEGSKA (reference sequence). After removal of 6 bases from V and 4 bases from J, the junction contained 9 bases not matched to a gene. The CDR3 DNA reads TGCAGTGCCCTCCTAAGACAGGGGGCATACGAGCAGTACTTC. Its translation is CSALLRQGAYEQYF.

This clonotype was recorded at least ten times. CDR3 DNA sequence: TGTGCCAGCAGGGGACCTGCAGGAACCTACGAGCAGTACTTC. This encodes CASRGPAGTYEQYF. This sequence joins TRBV27 and TRBJ2-7; D tentatively reads TRBD1 or TRBD2 (5 bases each). The CDR3 is made up of 14 amino acids. Germline V lookup: CDR1 MNHEY, CDR2 SMNVEV (reference sequence). The V end was cut by 6 bases, the J end by 2 bases, with 14 bases between.

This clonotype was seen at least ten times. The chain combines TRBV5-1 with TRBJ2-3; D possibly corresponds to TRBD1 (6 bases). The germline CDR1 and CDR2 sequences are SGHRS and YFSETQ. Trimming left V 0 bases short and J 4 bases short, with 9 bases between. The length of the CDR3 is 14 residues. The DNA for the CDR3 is TGCGCCAGCAGCTTGGGGACAGAAGCAGATACGCAGTATTTT. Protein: CASSLGTEADTQYF.

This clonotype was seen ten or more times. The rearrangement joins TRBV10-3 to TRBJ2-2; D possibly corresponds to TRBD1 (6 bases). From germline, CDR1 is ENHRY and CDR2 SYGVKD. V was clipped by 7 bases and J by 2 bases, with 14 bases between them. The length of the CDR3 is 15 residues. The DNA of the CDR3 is TGTGCCATCAACCCCGGGACACTAAACACCGGGGAGCTGTTTTTT. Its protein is CAINPGTLNTGELFF.

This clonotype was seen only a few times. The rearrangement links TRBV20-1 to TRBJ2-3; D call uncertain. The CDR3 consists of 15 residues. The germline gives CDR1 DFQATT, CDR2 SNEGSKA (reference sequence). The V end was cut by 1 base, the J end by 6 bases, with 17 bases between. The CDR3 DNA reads TGCAGTGCTAGAGTTGGTAGGGTGCATCCCGATACGCAGTATTTT. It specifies CSARVGRVHPDTQYF.

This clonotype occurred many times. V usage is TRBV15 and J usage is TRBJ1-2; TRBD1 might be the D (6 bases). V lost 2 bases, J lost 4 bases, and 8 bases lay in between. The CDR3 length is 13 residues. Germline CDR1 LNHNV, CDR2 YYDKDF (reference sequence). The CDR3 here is CATSRKTGYGYTF. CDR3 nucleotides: TGTGCCACCAGCAGAAAGACAGGCTATGGCTACACCTTC.

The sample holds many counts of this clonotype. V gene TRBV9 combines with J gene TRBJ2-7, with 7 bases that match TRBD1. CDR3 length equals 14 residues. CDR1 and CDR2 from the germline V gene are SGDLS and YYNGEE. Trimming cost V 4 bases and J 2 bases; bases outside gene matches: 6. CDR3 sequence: CASSIGQATYEQYF. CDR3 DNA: TGTGCCAGCAGCATCGGACAGGCGACCTACGAGCAGTACTTC.

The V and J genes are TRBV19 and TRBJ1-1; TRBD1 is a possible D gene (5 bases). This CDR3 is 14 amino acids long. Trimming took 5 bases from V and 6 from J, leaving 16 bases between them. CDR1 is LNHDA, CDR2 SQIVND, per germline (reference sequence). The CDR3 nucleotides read TGTGCCAGTAGTTTCTCAGGGATTCGTGCTGAAGCTTTCTTT. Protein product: CASSFSGIRAEAFF.

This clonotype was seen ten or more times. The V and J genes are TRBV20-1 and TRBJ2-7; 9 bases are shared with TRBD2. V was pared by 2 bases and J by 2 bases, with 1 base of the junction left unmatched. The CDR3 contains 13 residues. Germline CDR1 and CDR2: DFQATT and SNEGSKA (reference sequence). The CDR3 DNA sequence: TGCAGTGCTAGATTAGCGGGAGCCTACGAGCAGTACTTC. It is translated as CSARLAGAYEQYF.

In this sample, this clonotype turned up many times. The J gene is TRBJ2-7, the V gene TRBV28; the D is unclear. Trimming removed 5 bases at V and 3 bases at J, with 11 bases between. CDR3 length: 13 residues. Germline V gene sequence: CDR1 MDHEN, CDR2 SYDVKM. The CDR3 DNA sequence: TGTGCCAGCAGTAACTCAGGCGGCTACGAGCAGTACTTC. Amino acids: CASSNSGGYEQYF. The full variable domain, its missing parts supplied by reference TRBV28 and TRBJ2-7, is DVKVTQSSRYLVKRTGEKVFLECVQDMDHENMFWYRQDPGLGLRLIYFSYDVKMKEKGDIPEGYSVSREKKERFSLILESASTNQTSMYLCASSNSGGYEQYFGPGTRLTVT.

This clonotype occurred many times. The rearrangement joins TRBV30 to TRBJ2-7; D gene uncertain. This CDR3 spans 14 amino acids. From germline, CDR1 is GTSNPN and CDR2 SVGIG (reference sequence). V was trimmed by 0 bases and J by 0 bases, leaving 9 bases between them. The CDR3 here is CAWSVQSDSYEQYF. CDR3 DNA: TGTGCCTGGAGTGTACAGTCGGACTCCTACGAGCAGTACTTC.

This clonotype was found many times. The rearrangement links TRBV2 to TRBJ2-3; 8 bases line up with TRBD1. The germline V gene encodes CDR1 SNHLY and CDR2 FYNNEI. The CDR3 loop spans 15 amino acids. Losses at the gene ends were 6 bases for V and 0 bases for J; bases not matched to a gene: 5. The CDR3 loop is CASSVTGVSTDTQYF. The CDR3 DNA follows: TGTGCCAGCAGCGTGACAGGGGTGAGCACAGATACGCAGTATTTT.

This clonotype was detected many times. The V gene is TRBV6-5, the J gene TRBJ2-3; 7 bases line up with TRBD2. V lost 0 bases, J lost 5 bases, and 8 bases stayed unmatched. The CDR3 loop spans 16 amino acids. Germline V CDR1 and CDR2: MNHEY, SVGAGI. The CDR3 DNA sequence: TGTGCCAGCAGTTACTCATACGCGGGAGCTGGAGATACGCAGTATTTT. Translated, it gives CASSYSYAGAGDTQYF.

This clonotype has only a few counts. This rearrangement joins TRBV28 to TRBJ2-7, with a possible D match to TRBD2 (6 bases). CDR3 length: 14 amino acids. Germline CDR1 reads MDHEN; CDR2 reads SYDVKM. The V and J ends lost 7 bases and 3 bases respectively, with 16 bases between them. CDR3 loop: CASTPRGRDYEQYF. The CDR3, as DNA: TGTGCCAGCACCCCCAGAGGGCGGGACTACGAGCAGTACTTC.

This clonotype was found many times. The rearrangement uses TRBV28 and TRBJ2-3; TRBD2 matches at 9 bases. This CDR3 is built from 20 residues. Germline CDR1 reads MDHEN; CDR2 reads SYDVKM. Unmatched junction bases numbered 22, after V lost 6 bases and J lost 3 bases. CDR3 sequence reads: CASSCSIWASGKFSTDTQYF. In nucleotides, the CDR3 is TGTGCCAGCAGCTGCTCAATTTGGGCTAGCGGGAAGTTTTCGACAGATACGCAGTATTTT.